These 10 T cell receptor beta chains originate from one sample sequenced in a study of PD-1 blockade in mismatch repair-deficient tumors. The protocol was immunoSEQ multiplex PCR, while the TCRdb copy is restricted to in-frame clones and leaves out a portion. The sample lists approximately 37,000 clones, 80% to 90% occurring once. This material consisted of peripheral blood, taken 76 weeks after starting pembrolizumab. All receptors derive from an adult with mismatch repair-deficient cancer.

This clone was picked up one time. V is TRBV4-3 and J is TRBJ1-2; D unresolved. V shed 0 bases and J shed 0 bases, with 8 bases lying between them. From germline, CDR1 is LGHNA and CDR2 YSLEER. This CDR3 is built from 15 residues. The CDR3 bases are TGCGCCAGCAGCCAAGATCAGCAGGCTAACTATGGCTACACCTTC. Amino acids: CASSQDQQANYGYTF.

The chain couples TRBV18 to TRBJ2-3; 10 nucleotides align to TRBD1. V shed 5 bases and J 2 bases; nucleotides not matched to a gene: 7. Germline V gene sequence: CDR1 KGHSH, CDR2 LQKENI. The CDR3 has 16 amino acids. The CDR3 DNA reads TGTGCCAGCTCATCTTCGACAGGGGGCCCCACAGATACGCAGTATTTT. It is translated as CASSSSTGGPTDTQYF.

The CDR3 coding sequence is TGTGCCAGCAGTTCCCTTTGGGACAGGGGTTACGAGCAGTACTTC. Amino acid sequence: CASSSLWDRGYEQYF. The chain employs TRBV6-1 and TRBJ2-7; 10 bases align to TRBD1. V lost 5 bases to trimming and J lost 4 bases; unmatched junction nucleotides: 8. Germline loops: CDR1 MNHNS, CDR2 SASEGT. This CDR3 has 15 amino acids.

The chain joins TRBV4-3 to TRBJ2-7, with 10 bases fitting TRBD2. Germline V gene lookup returns CDR1 LGHNA and CDR2 YSLEER. This CDR3 region has 14 residues. Unmatched junction bases numbered 4, after V lost 4 bases and J lost 4 bases. CDR3 DNA sequence: TGCGCCAGCAGCCTGAGTAGCGGGAGGTACGAGCAGTACTTC. It yields the protein CASSLSSGRYEQYF.

This chain connects TRBV5-1 to TRBJ2-2, with 10 bases fitting TRBD1. Trimming took 0 bases from V and 6 from J; bases not matched to a gene: 17. The germline CDR1 and CDR2 sequences are SGHRS and YFSETQ. The CDR3 is 20 residues long. The CDR3 region is CASSLGRQGASIIGAGELFF. The CDR3 DNA reads TGCGCCAGCAGCTTGGGGCGACAGGGGGCCTCGATAATCGGAGCCGGGGAGCTGTTTTTT.

The rearrangement joins TRBV19 to TRBJ2-5; D may be TRBD2 (6 bases). This CDR3 has 13 amino acids. CDR1 is LNHDA and CDR2 is SQIVND in the germline V gene (reference sequence). Trimming stripped 6 bases from V and 5 bases from J, with 13 bases between. CDR3 region: CASSGGRWETQYF. The DNA for the CDR3 is TGTGCCAGTAGCGGAGGGCGGTGGGAGACCCAGTACTTC. The full variable domain, rest sourced from reference TRBV19 and TRBJ2-5, is DGGITQSPKYLFRKEGQNVTLSCEQNLNHDAMYWYRQDPGQGLRLIYYSQIVNDFQKGDIAEGYSVSREKKESFPLTVTSAQKNPTAFYLCASSGGRWETQYFGPGTRLLVL.

The gene calls are TRBV30 and TRBJ2-6; D is undetermined. There are 14 residues in the CDR3. With 0 bases removed from V and 0 bases from J, the gap between germline ends came to 3 bases. Per germline, CDR1 GTSNPN and CDR2 SVGIG (reference sequence). CDR3 region: CAWSVGSGANVLTF. The CDR3 DNA sequence: TGTGCCTGGAGTGTGGGCTCTGGGGCCAACGTCCTGACTTTC.

This chain joins TRBV27 and TRBJ2-3; D is ambiguous. The CDR3 is 15 residues long. V was pared by 6 bases and J by 1 base, with 14 bases between. Germline CDR1 is MNHEY and CDR2 is SMNVEV (reference sequence). The CDR3 nucleotides are TGTGCCAGCAGCTGGACCAACGAGGGCACAGATACGCAGTATTTT. This translates into CASSWTNEGTDTQYF.

The genes are TRBV7-8 and TRBJ2-5; 15 positions agree with TRBD2. Germline values: CDR1 SGHVS, CDR2 FQNEAQ. This CDR3 has 16 amino acids. Trimming removed 6 bases from V and 4 bases from J; junction bases left unmatched: 6. CDR3 coding DNA: TGTGCCAGCAGTCTCCCGGGACTAGCGGGAGGAGAGACCCAGTACTTC. Protein product: CASSLPGLAGGETQYF.

The chain recombines TRBV20-1 with TRBJ2-3; D gene unclear. Germline V gives CDR1 DFQATT, CDR2 SNEGSKA (reference sequence). The CDR3 contains 11 residues. V was cut by 3 bases and J by 4 bases, with 5 bases left in between. This CDR3 is CSARWADTQYF. The CDR3 DNA reads as TGCAGTGCTAGGTGGGCAGATACGCAGTATTTT.